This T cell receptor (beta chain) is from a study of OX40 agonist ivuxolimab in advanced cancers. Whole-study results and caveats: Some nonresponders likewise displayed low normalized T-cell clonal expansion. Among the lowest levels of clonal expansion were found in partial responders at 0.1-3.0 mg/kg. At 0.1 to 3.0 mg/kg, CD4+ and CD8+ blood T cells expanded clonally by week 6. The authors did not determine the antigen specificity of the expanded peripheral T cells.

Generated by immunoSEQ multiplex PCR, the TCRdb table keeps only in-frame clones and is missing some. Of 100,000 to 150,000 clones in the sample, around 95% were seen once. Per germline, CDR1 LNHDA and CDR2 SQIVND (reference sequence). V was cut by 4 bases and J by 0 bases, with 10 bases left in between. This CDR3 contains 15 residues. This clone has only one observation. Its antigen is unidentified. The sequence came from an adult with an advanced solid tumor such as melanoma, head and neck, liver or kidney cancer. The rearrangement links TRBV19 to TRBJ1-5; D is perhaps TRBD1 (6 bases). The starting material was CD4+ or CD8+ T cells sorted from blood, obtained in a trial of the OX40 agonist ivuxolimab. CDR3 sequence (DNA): TGTGCCAGTAGTAGTGTAGGGGGTAGCAATCAGCCCCAGCATTTT. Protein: CASSSVGGSNQPQHF.